The source of this T cell receptor beta chain is a study of cytomegalovirus exposure and HLA in healthy donors. Study background: Prior work identified some 120 million unique TCR beta sequences in some 180 million T cells.

In germline, CDR1 is SGHRS, CDR2 YFSETQ. The CDR3 spans 15 residues. V shed 0 bases and J shed 2 bases, with 9 bases lying between them. Regarding this clone: Its antigen is as yet unknown.

Both 60 Vbeta primers and 13 Jbeta primers went into the PCR. The assay was immunoSEQ multiplex PCR, and TCRdb's table has in-frame clones only and misses some. The profile shows 65,000 to 85,000 clones, 70% to 90% of them singletons. Findings and limits, study-wide: In a later analysis, DRB1 alleles had the most associated TCRs; HLA-C alleles the fewest.

The receptor was derived from a woman in her 30s in good health and CMV-seronegative. The chain has TRBV5-1 and TRBJ2-1, with D possibly TRBD2 on 6 matching bases. Sequencing was performed on PBMCs. CDR3: CASSLGGGAYNEQFF. The DNA of the CDR3 is TGCGCCAGCAGCTTGGGTGGCGGGGCCTACAATGAGCAGTTCTTC.